What follows are 6 T cell receptor beta chains derived from one specimen sequenced in a study of OX40 agonist ivuxolimab in advanced cancers. Clones were sequenced by immunoSEQ multiplex PCR, and TCRdb holds only the in-frame ones, with some missing. The table includes approximately 37,000 clones, over 80% detected once. Sequenced here: CD4+ or CD8+ T cells sorted from blood, sampled in a trial of the OX40 agonist ivuxolimab. The receptors shown here come from an adult with an advanced solid tumor such as melanoma, head and neck, liver or kidney cancer.

V is TRBV20-1 and J is TRBJ2-5; the D is unclear. The CDR3 is 11 residues long. Germline V gene sequence: CDR1 DFQATT, CDR2 SNEGSKA (reference sequence). The ends were cut back, 5 bases at V and 2 bases at J, with 6 bases in the middle. This CDR3 is CSALKQETQYF. The CDR3 DNA reads TGCAGTGCTCTTAAACAAGAGACCCAGTACTTC.

The V call is TRBV15, the J call TRBJ2-3; D gene ambiguous. Germline loops: CDR1 LNHNV, CDR2 YYDKDF (reference sequence). The V end lost 2 bases, the J end lost 0 bases, and 15 bases lay between the germline ends. The CDR3 is 17 amino acids. CDR3 protein: CATSRQLLVASTDTQYF. CDR3 nucleotides: TGTGCCACCAGCAGACAGTTACTTGTGGCTAGCACAGATACGCAGTATTTT. Full variable domain (missing parts from reference TRBV15 and TRBJ2-3): DAMVIQNPRYQVTQFGKPVTLSCSQTLNHNVMYWYQQKSSQAPKLLFHYYDKDFNNEADTPDNFQSRRPNTSFCFLDIRSPGLGDTAMYLCATSRQLLVASTDTQYFGPGTRLTVL.

The chain links TRBV6-5 to TRBJ2-5; a weak D match, TRBD2 (5 bases). The CDR3 contains 15 residues. CDR1 and CDR2 from the germline V gene are MNHEY and SVGAGI. With 2 bases removed from V and 0 bases from J, the gap between germline ends came to 10 bases. CDR3 sequence: CASSYQDLHQETQYF. The DNA for the CDR3 is TGTGCCAGCAGTTACCAGGACTTACACCAAGAGACCCAGTACTTC.

The chain links TRBV19 to TRBJ1-4, with no clear D. V shed 6 bases and J shed 4 bases, with 21 bases lying between them. The germline gives CDR1 LNHDA, CDR2 SQIVND (reference sequence). This CDR3 region has 17 residues. The DNA for the CDR3 is TGTGCCAGTAGCCGCTTGGCGTTGAGTCTGGGTAATGAAAAACTGTTTTTT. It translates to CASSRLALSLGNEKLFF.

The chain links TRBV18 to TRBJ2-7; weak D call: TRBD2 (5 bases). Germline values: CDR1 KGHSH, CDR2 LQKENI. The germline V and J ends were trimmed by 6 bases and 8 bases, with 29 bases remaining between them. The CDR3 covers 17 residues. The CDR3 is CASSPGMRTRPEGKQYF. The CDR3 nucleotides read TGTGCCAGCTCCCCGGGTATGAGGACCAGGCCTGAGGGAAAGCAGTACTTC. Variable domain in full (rest from reference TRBV18 and TRBJ2-7): NAGVMQNPRHLVRRRGQEARLRCSPMKGHSHVYWYRQLPEEGLKFMVYLQKENIIDESGMPKERFSAEFPKEGPSILRIQQVVRGDSAAYFCASSPGMRTRPEGKQYFGPGTRLTVT.

The chain links TRBV27 to TRBJ1-1; D is undetermined. This CDR3 has 13 residues. Trimming removed 3 bases from V and 1 base from J, with 6 bases in between. In germline, CDR1 is MNHEY, CDR2 SMNVEV (reference sequence). CDR3 sequence reads: CASSFRSNTEAFF. CDR3 DNA sequence: TGTGCCAGCAGTTTCAGGTCGAACACTGAAGCTTTCTTT.